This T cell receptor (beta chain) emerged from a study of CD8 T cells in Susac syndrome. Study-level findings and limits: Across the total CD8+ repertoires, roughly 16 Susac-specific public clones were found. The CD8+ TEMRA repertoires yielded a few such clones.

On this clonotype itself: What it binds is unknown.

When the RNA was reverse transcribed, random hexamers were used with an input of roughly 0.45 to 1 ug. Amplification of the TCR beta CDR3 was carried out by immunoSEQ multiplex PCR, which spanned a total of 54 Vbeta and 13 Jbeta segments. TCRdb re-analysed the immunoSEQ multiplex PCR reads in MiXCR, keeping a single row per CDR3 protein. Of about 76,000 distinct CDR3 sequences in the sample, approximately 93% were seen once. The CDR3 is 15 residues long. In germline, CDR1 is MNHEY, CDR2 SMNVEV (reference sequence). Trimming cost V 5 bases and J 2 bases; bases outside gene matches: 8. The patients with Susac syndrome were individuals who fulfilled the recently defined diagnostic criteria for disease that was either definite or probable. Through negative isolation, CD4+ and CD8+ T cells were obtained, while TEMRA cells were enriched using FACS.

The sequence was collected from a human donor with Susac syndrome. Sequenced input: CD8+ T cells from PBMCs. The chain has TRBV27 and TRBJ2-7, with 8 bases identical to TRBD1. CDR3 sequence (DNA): TGTGCCAGCAGTCTAATTTCGGGACAGGCCTACGAGCAGTACTTC. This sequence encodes CASSLISGQAYEQYF.